This TCR beta chain was documented in a study of T cells in Graves' hyperthyroidism and ophthalmopathy. The CDR3 sequence is 13 residues long. V shed 1 base and J shed 7 bases, with 11 bases lying between them. The germline CDR1 and CDR2 sequences are SGHVS and FNYEAQ. Findings of the study overall: Among thyroid clonotypes expanded above 0.001, most also appeared in blood.

The TCR beta CDR3 regions underwent amplification using RNA transcripts as the source. TCR CDR3 underwent first-round RT-PCR with the HTBI primer set. One entry per CDR3 protein, called by TCRdb with MiXCR from the multiplex PCR reads. The data contain about 210,000 distinct CDR3 sequences, under 20% of them singletons. In regard to this clonotype: Antigen: not known.

Stability of Graves' hyperthyroidism was defined as absent ophthalmopathy progression within 18 months. Among the patients, aged 18 to 65, hyperthyroidism was newly diagnosed and had lasted under 2 months. The authors took PBMCs from 8 to 10 ml fresh peripheral blood. Sample: blood. The clonotype was recovered from a man over 45 with Graves' hyperthyroidism. The V and J genes are TRBV7-6 and TRBJ2-7; maybe TRBD2 (5 bases). CDR3 sequence: CASSLEVGGEQYF. The CDR3 DNA sequence: TGTGCCAGCAGCTTAGAGGTTGGCGGGGAGCAGTACTTC.